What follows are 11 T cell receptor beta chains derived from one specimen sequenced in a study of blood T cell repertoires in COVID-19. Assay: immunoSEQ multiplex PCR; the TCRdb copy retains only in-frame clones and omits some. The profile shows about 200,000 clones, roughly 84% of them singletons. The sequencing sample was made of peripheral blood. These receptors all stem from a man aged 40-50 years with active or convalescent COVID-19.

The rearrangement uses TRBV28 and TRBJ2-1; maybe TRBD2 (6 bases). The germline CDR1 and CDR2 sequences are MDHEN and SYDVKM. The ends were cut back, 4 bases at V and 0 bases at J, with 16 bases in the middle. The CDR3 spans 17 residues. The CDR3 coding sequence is TGTGCCAGCAGTTATTTCGGTAGCGGAGACTCCTACAATGAGCAGTTCTTC. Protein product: CASSYFGSGDSYNEQFF.

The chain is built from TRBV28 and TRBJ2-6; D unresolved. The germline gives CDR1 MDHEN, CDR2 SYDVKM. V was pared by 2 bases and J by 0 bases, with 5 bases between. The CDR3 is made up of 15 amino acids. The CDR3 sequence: CASSLRSSGANVLTF. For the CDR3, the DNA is TGTGCCAGCAGTTTAAGGAGCTCTGGGGCCAACGTCCTGACTTTC.

The CDR3 DNA sequence: TGTGCCAGCAGCTTATGGACTGGAGGGAGCAATCAGCCCCAGCATTTT. This sequence encodes CASSLWTGGSNQPQHF. The V and J genes are TRBV7-8 and TRBJ1-5, with D uncertain. The CDR3 consists of 16 residues. Trimming pared 2 bases from V and 1 base from J, leaving 12 bases between. CDR1 is SGHVS and CDR2 is FQNEAQ in the germline V gene.

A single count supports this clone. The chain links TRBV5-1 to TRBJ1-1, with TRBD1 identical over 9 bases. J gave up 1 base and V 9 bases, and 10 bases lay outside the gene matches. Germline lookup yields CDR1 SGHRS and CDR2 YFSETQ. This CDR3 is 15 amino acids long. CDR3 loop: CATREGQGRNTEAFF. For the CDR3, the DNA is TGCGCCACACGGGAGGGACAGGGAAGGAACACTGAAGCTTTCTTT.

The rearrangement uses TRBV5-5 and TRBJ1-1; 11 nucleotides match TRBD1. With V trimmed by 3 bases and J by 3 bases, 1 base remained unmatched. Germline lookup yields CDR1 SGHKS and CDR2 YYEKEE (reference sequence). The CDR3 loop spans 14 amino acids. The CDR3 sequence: CASSWGQGDTEAFF. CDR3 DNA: TGTGCCAGCAGCTGGGGACAGGGGGACACTGAAGCTTTCTTT.

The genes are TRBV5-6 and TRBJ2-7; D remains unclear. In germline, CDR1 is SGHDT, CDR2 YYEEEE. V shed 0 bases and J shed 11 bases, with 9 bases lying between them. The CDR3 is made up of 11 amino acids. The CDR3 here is CASSLETTKYF. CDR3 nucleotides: TGTGCCAGCAGCTTGGAAACCACTAAGTACTTC.

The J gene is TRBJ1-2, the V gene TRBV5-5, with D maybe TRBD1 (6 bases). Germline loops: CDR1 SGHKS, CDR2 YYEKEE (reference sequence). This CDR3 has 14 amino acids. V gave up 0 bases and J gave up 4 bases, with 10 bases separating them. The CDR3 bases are TGTGCCAGCAGCTTGGGACAGGACATCTATGGCTACACCTTC. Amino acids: CASSLGQDIYGYTF.

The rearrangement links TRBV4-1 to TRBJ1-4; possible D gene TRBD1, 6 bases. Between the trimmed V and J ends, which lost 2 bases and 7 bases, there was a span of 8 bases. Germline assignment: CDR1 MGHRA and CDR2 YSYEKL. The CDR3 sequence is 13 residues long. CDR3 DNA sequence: TGCGCCAGCAGCCAACGGACAGTTGAAAAACTGTTTTTT. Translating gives CASSQRTVEKLFF.

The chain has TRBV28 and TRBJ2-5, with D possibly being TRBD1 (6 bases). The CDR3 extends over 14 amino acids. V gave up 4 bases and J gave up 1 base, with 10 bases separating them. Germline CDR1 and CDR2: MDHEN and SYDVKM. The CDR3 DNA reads TGTGCCAGCAGTTCCAGGGGTCTCCAAGAGACCCAGTACTTC. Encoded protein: CASSSRGLQETQYF.

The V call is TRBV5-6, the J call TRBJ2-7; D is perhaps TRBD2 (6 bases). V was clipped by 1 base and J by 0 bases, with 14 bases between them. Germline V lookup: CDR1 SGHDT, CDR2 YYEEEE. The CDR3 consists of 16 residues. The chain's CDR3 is CASSLPLERASYEQYF. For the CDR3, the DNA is TGTGCCAGCAGCTTGCCCTTGGAGCGGGCCTCCTACGAGCAGTACTTC.

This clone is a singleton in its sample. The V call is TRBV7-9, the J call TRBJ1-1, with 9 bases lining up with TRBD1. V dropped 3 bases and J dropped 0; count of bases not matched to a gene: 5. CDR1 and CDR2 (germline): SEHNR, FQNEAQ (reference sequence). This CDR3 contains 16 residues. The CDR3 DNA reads TGTGCCAGCAGCTTCCGGACAGGGGCATTGAACACTGAAGCTTTCTTT. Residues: CASSFRTGALNTEAFF. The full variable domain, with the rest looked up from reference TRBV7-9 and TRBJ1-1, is DTGVSQNPRHKITKRGQNVTFRCDPISEHNRLYWYRQTLGQGPEFLTYFQNEAQLEKSRLLSDRFSAERPKGSFSTLEIQRTEQGDSAMYLCASSFRTGALNTEAFFGQGTRLTVV.